The rows below give T cell receptor beta chains drawn from one sample of a study of blood T cell repertoires in COVID-19. Clones were sequenced by immunoSEQ multiplex PCR, and TCRdb holds only the in-frame ones, with some missing. The sample yields some 220,000 clones, over 80% seen once. Material: peripheral blood. These receptors were obtained from a woman in her thirties with COVID-19, enrolled during active disease. The CDR3 runs from the conserved cysteine through the conserved F or W. D genes are given only for firm matches. Clone size is given for some rows only: seen once, a few or many times, or a class if the clone is expanded.

.,TRBV15,TRBJ1-3,TRBD1,TGTGCCACCAGCAGAGAAGGGGGCCGGCGTCACTCTGGAAACACCATATATTTT,CATSREGGRRHSGNTIYF
.,TRBV6-2/TRBV6-3,TRBJ1-1,.,TGTGCCAGCAGTTCCCACGCCGGGGGTGAAGCTTTCTTT,CASSSHAGGEAFF
.,TRBV28,TRBJ1-5,TRBD1,TGTGCCAGCAGTTTCGGACAGGGCCATCAGCCCCAGCATTTT,CASSFGQGHQPQHF
.,TRBV19,TRBJ2-7,TRBD1,TGTGCCAGTAGTATACAGGGGGCAGGGAACGAGCAGTACTTC,CASSIQGAGNEQYF
.,TRBV30,TRBJ1-4,.,TGTGCCTGTCGAACCACAGGGTCTGGGGAAAAACTGTTTTTT,CACRTTGSGEKLFF
.,TRBV7-8,TRBJ1-1,.,TGTGCCAGCAGCGGATATTACAGGGTTAGCAACACTGAAGCTTTCTTT,CASSGYYRVSNTEAFF
.,TRBV6-5,TRBJ1-2,.,TGTGCCAGCAGGTCCCTGGCGGGGGGCAACTATGGCTACACCTTC,CASRSLAGGNYGYTF
.,TRBV5-1,TRBJ1-4,.,TGCGCCAGCAGCCTTAACAGGGTTGGCGAAAAACTGTTTTTT,CASSLNRVGEKLFF
once,TRBV7-9,TRBJ2-5,TRBD1,TGTGCCAGCAGCTTAGGGACAGGGGTAGTCCAAGAGACCCAGTACTTC,CASSLGTGVVQETQYF
.,TRBV5-1,TRBJ1-4,.,TGCGCCAGCAGCTTGTCAGGTATTAATGAAAAACTGTTTTTT,CASSLSGINEKLFF
.,TRBV28,TRBJ2-7,TRBD2,TGTGCCAGCAGCCGGGGGACTAGCGGGAGGGCCTACCACTCCTACGAGCAGTACTTC,CASSRGTSGRAYHSYEQYF
few,TRBV10-3,TRBJ1-2,.,TGTGCCATCAGTGAGTCGAACGGGGTAAACTATGGCTACACCTTC,CAISESNGVNYGYTF
.,TRBV6-2/TRBV6-3,TRBJ2-1,TRBD2,TGTGCCAGCAGCCAATGGGGACTAGCGGGACCCTACAATGAGCAGTTCTTC,CASSQWGLAGPYNEQFF
.,TRBV27,TRBJ1-1,.,TGTGCCAGCAGTTCCAAAACTACACTCCCCGTCACTGAAGCTTTCTTT,CASSSKTTLPVTEAFF
.,TRBV6-2/TRBV6-3,TRBJ1-2,TRBD1,TGTGCCAGCAGCGCCGGGACAGGGGGCGCGGGCTATGGCTACACCTTC,CASSAGTGGAGYGYTF
.,TRBV9,TRBJ2-5,TRBD1,TGTGCCAGCAGTTTTACCGGGACAGGAGGTGGAGAGACCCAGTACTTC,CASSFTGTGGGETQYF
.,TRBV19,TRBJ1-3,TRBD1,TGTGCCAGTAGTATAAGACAGGGTATCTTCGGAAACACCATATATTTT,CASSIRQGIFGNTIYF
.,TRBV18,TRBJ1-5,.,TGTGCCAGCTCACCAGGGAGAGATCAGCCCCAGCATTTT,CASSPGRDQPQHF
.,TRBV7-3,TRBJ1-5,.,TGTGCCAGCAGCTTAGGGCCCAATCAGCCCCAGCATTTT,CASSLGPNQPQHF
.,TRBV3-1/TRBV3-2,TRBJ2-3,.,TGTGCCAGCAGCCAAGGGCCCGGGGAGACAGATACGCAGTATTTT,CASSQGPGETDTQYF
.,TRBV28,TRBJ1-1,.,TGTGCCAGCAGTTTAGGCAGCGACACTGAAGCTTTCTTT,CASSLGSDTEAFF
.,TRBV19,TRBJ2-2,.,TGTGCCAGTAGTATGCTCCTAGCTAGTAACACCGGGGAGCTGTTTTTT,CASSMLLASNTGELFF
.,TRBV29-1,TRBJ2-7,.,TGCAGCGTTTCAAGCCAGGGCTACGAGCAGTACTTC,CSVSSQGYEQYF
.,TRBV7-3,TRBJ2-1,.,TGTGCCAGCAGCTTAGGTCAAGCCAATGAGCAGTTCTTC,CASSLGQANEQFF
.,TRBV4-3,TRBJ2-7,.,TGCGCCAGCAGCCAACCTTCTGGGCAGGAGCAGTACTTC,CASSQPSGQEQYF
.,TRBV19,TRBJ2-1,.,TGTGCCAGTAGTATAGGGTTGGAGGGTTATTACAATGAGCAGTTCTTC,CASSIGLEGYYNEQFF
.,TRBV27,TRBJ1-5,.,TGTGCCAGCAGCTCAGGGTTCGGAGGGAACTATCAGCCCCAGCATTTT,CASSSGFGGNYQPQHF
.,TRBV7-2,TRBJ2-5,TRBD2,TGTGCCAGCAGCCCCCACAGGGGACTAGCGGTCGGCGAGACCCAGTACTTC,CASSPHRGLAVGETQYF
few,TRBV7-9,TRBJ2-2,.,TGTGCCAGCAGCGTATGGGCTGACGGGGAGCTGTTTTTT,CASSVWADGELFF
.,TRBV30,TRBJ2-1,TRBD2,TGTGCCTGGAGTGCGACTAGCGGGGGCGGCGAGCAGTTCTTC,CAWSATSGGGEQFF
.,TRBV19,TRBJ1-1,TRBD1,TGTGCCAGTAGCACCGGGACAGGGGGCAAAGCTTTCTTT,CASSTGTGGKAFF
.,TRBV4-2,TRBJ1-6,.,TGTGCCAGCAGCCAAGCCATCAGGGGAGGGGGTAATTCACCCCTCCACTTT,CASSQAIRGGGNSPLHF
.,TRBV7-2,TRBJ2-5,.,TGTGCCAGCAGCCAGGGACGGGGGTTGGAGACCCAGTACTTC,CASSQGRGLETQYF
.,TRBV9,TRBJ1-2,.,TGTGCCAGCAGCTCTCCCAGTGGGACACGGATCTATGGCTACACCTTC,CASSSPSGTRIYGYTF
.,TRBV27,TRBJ2-1,TRBD2,TGTGCCAGCAGTTTAAAAGCGGGAGGGTTGTATGAGCAGTTCTTC,CASSLKAGGLYEQFF
few,TRBV5-1,TRBJ2-5,TRBD2,TGCGCCAGCAGCTTTGGAGCGGGAGGGAAAGAGACCCAGTACTTC,CASSFGAGGKETQYF